This TCR beta chain was found in a study of cytomegalovirus exposure and HLA in healthy donors. This PCR relied on a set of 60 Vbeta primers and 13 Jbeta primers. Method: immunoSEQ multiplex PCR; TCRdb's copy keeps in-frame clones and lacks some. Altogether around 68,000 clones are present, about 75% being singletons, with the ten largest covering around 7.4%. The sample consisted of PBMCs. This clonotype was sampled from a woman in her thirties in good health and CMV-seropositive.

The CDR3 reads CASSLGGRGNNQPQHF. Here the CDR3 DNA reads TGTGCCAGCAGCTTGGGGGGCCGGGGGAACAATCAGCCCCAGCATTTT. The V and J genes are TRBV5-4 and TRBJ1-5, with D possibly matching TRBD1 (5 bases). Germline loops: CDR1 SGHNT, CDR2 YYREEE (reference sequence). There are 16 residues in the CDR3. The V end lost 0 bases, the J end lost 3 bases, and 13 bases lay between the germline ends.